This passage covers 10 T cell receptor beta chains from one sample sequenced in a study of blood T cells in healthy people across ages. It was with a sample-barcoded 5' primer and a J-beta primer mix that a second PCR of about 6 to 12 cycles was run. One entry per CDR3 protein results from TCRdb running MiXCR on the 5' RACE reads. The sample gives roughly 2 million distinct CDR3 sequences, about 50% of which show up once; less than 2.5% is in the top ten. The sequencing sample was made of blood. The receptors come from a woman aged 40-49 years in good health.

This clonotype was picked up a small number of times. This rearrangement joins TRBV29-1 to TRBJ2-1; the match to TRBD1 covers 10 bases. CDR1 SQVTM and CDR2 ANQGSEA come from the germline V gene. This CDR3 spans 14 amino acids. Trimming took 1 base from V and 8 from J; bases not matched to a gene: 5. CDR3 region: CSVEGQGARDEQFF. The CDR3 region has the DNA TGCAGCGTTGAAGGACAGGGGGCTAGGGATGAGCAGTTCTTC.

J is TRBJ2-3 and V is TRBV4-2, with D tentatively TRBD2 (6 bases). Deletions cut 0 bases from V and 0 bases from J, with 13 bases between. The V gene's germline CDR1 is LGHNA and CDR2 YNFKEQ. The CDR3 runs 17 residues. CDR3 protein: CASSQDHGGLSTDTQYF. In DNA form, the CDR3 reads TGTGCCAGCAGCCAAGATCATGGGGGACTTAGCACAGATACGCAGTATTTT.

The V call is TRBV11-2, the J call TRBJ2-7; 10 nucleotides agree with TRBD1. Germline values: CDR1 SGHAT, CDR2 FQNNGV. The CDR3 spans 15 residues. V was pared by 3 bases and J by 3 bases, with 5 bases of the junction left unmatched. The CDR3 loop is CASSLGTGAGYEQYF. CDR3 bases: TGTGCCAGCAGCTTGGGGACAGGGGCGGGCTACGAGCAGTACTTC.

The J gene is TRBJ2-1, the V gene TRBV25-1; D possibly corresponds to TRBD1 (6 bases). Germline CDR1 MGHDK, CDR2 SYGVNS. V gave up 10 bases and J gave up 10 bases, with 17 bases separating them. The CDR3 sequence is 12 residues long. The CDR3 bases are TGTGCCACCCGGGACAACACCTACGAGCAGTTCTTC. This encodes CATRDNTYEQFF.

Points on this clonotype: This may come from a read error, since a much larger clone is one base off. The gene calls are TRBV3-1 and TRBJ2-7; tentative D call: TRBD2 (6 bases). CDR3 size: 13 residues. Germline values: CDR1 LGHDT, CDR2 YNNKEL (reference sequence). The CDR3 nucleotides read TGTACCAGCAGCCGCGGGATTTCCTACGAGCAGTACTTC. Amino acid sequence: CTSSRGISYEQYF.

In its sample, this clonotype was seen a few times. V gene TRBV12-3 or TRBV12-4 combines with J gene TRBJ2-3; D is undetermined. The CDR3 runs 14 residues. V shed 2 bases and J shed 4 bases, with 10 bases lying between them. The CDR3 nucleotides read TGTGCCAGCAGTTTATCGTTTACGTCAGATACGCAGTATTTT. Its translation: CASSLSFTSDTQYF.

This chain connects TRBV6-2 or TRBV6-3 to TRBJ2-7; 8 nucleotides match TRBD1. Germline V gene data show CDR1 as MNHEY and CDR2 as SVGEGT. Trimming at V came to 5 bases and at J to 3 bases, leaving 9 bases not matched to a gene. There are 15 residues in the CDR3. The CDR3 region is CASSRQGSRGYEQYF. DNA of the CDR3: TGTGCCAGCAGTCGACAGGGGTCCCGTGGCTACGAGCAGTACTTC.

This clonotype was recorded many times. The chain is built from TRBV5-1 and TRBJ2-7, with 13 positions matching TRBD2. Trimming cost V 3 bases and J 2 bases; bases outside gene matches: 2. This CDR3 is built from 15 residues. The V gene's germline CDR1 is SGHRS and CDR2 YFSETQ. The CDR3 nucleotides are TGCGCCAGCAGCTCGGGACTAGCGGGGACCTACGAGCAGTACTTC. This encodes CASSSGLAGTYEQYF. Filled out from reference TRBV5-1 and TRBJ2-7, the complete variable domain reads KAGVTQTPRYLIKTRGQQVTLSCSPISGHRSVSWYQQTPGQGLQFLFEYFSETQRNKGNFPGRFSGRQFSNSRSEMNVSTLELGDSALYLCASSSGLAGTYEQYFGPGTRLTVT.

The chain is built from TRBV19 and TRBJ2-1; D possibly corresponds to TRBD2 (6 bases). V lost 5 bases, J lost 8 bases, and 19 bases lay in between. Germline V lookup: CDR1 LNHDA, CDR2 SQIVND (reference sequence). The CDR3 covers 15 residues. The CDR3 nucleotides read TGTGCCAGTAGTGGCGGGGTTTCTTCGAGTTATGAGCAGTTCTTC. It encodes CASSGGVSSSYEQFF.

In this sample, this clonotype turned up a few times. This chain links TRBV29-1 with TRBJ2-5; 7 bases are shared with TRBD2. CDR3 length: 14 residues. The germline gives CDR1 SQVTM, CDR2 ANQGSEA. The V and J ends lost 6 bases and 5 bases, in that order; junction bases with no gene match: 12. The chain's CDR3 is CSVVLSGVGETQYF. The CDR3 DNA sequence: TGCAGCGTAGTTCTCAGCGGGGTGGGTGAGACCCAGTACTTC.